These T cell receptor beta chains were read from a single sample in a study of shared clonotypes between healthy human individuals. Produced via immunoSEQ multiplex PCR; TCRdb's table is partial and in-frame only. The table has fewer than 600,000 clones, 60% to 85% seen once. The specimen was PBMCs. The source is a woman aged 40 to 49 in good health. Some clones in this sample may be carry-over from other donors' samples. CDR3s include the opening cysteine and the closing phenylalanine or tryptophan. Fields, in order: J gene, D gene, V gene, clone size, CDR3 DNA, CDR3 protein. D genes are given only for firm matches. Rows may omit the clone size; those that give it use once, few, many or a size class.

j_gene: TRBJ1-1; d_gene: TRBD1; v_gene: TRBV7-2; abundance: .; CDR3nt: TGTGCCAGCAGCTTAGGGGGGGGACAGCAAGCTTTCTTT; CDR3aa: CASSLGGGQQAFF
j_gene: TRBJ2-3; d_gene: .; v_gene: TRBV19; abundance: .; CDR3nt: TGTGCCAGTACGCAGGGGACTAGCACAGATACGCAGTATTTT; CDR3aa: CASTQGTSTDTQYF
j_gene: TRBJ2-7; d_gene: .; v_gene: TRBV15; abundance: .; CDR3nt: TGTGCCACCAGCCCAAGGGGGGGGGCTTACGAGCAGTACTTC; CDR3aa: CATSPRGGAYEQYF
j_gene: TRBJ1-1; d_gene: .; v_gene: TRBV11-2; abundance: .; CDR3nt: TGTGCCAGCAGCCCCTACGGGGTAGACAGGACGAACACTGAAGCTTTCTTT; CDR3aa: CASSPYGVDRTNTEAFF
j_gene: TRBJ2-1; d_gene: TRBD2; v_gene: TRBV11-2; abundance: .; CDR3nt: TGTGCCAGCAGCTCAATTAGCGGGCGCTCCTACAATGAGCAGTTCTTC; CDR3aa: CASSSISGRSYNEQFF
j_gene: TRBJ2-1; d_gene: TRBD2; v_gene: TRBV7-2; abundance: many; CDR3nt: TGTGCCAGCACCAAGGGGCGGGAGGGGTATGAGCAGTTCTTC; CDR3aa: CASTKGREGYEQFF
j_gene: TRBJ1-1; d_gene: .; v_gene: TRBV5-1; abundance: few; CDR3nt: TGCGCCAGCAGCTTGGAGGCAAACACTGAAGCTTTCTTT; CDR3aa: CASSLEANTEAFF
j_gene: TRBJ1-1; d_gene: .; v_gene: TRBV19; abundance: many; CDR3nt: TGTGCCAGTAGTGCGAGAAGCAGGAGCATGAACACTGAAGCTTTCTTT; CDR3aa: CASSARSRSMNTEAFF
j_gene: TRBJ1-5; d_gene: .; v_gene: TRBV18; abundance: .; CDR3nt: TGTGCCAGCTCCCACCAGGCTCGGGGGGTTAGCAATCAGCCCCAGCATTTT; CDR3aa: CASSHQARGVSNQPQHF
j_gene: TRBJ2-7; d_gene: TRBD1; v_gene: TRBV27; abundance: .; CDR3nt: TGTGCCAGCAGTTCAAAGACAGGGGGCGTCTACGAGCAGTACTTC; CDR3aa: CASSSKTGGVYEQYF
j_gene: TRBJ2-7; d_gene: .; v_gene: TRBV6-5; abundance: .; CDR3nt: TGTGCCAGCAAAAAAGGAAGGGATTCCCACGAGCAGTACTTC; CDR3aa: CASKKGRDSHEQYF
j_gene: TRBJ2-1; d_gene: .; v_gene: TRBV13; abundance: .; CDR3nt: TGTGCCAGCAGCTCTATCTTAGTTGGGTTCCGGGGGGCTGAGCAGTTCTTC; CDR3aa: CASSSILVGFRGAEQFF
j_gene: TRBJ2-1; d_gene: TRBD2; v_gene: TRBV29-1; abundance: few; CDR3nt: TGCAGCGTTCGGGGGCGGCCGGGAGCGGGAGGCCGTCGGGGTGAGCAGTTCTTC; CDR3aa: CSVRGRPGAGGRRGEQFF
j_gene: TRBJ1-2; d_gene: .; v_gene: TRBV6-1; abundance: .; CDR3nt: TGTGCCAGCAGTGATATTACCCGCATAGGCTCCTATGGCTACACCTTC; CDR3aa: CASSDITRIGSYGYTF
j_gene: TRBJ2-1; d_gene: .; v_gene: TRBV5-4; abundance: .; CDR3nt: TGTGCCAGCACATTGCCCCGATACAATGAGCAGTTCTTC; CDR3aa: CASTLPRYNEQFF
j_gene: TRBJ2-7; d_gene: .; v_gene: TRBV6-5; abundance: .; CDR3nt: TGTGCCAGCAGTTACTTGTCTTCCTACGAGCAGTACTTC; CDR3aa: CASSYLSSYEQYF
j_gene: TRBJ2-1; d_gene: TRBD2; v_gene: TRBV4-2; abundance: .; CDR3nt: TGTGCCAGCAGCCAAGAGGAGACTAGCGGGAGGGCCTTGTTCTTC; CDR3aa: CASSQEETSGRALFF
j_gene: TRBJ2-3; d_gene: TRBD2; v_gene: TRBV6-4; abundance: .; CDR3nt: TGTGCCAGCAGTGACTCAGTAGCGGGAGGATTCGATACGCAGTATTTT; CDR3aa: CASSDSVAGGFDTQYF
j_gene: TRBJ2-3; d_gene: .; v_gene: TRBV15; abundance: .; CDR3nt: TGTGCCACCAGCAGAGATTTGGGCACAGATACGCAGTATTTT; CDR3aa: CATSRDLGTDTQYF
j_gene: TRBJ1-5; d_gene: .; v_gene: TRBV6-6; abundance: few; CDR3nt: TGTGCCAGCAGTACTGGGGGGGGCCCAGCCCAGCATTTT; CDR3aa: CASSTGGGPAQHF
j_gene: TRBJ2-7; d_gene: .; v_gene: TRBV2; abundance: .; CDR3nt: TGTGCCAGCAGTGAACTGGGGCGGGAGCAGTACTTC; CDR3aa: CASSELGREQYF
j_gene: TRBJ2-5; d_gene: .; v_gene: TRBV11-2; abundance: .; CDR3nt: TGTGCCAGCAGCTTAGATCTTTGGGGCGTCGAGACCCAGTACTTC; CDR3aa: CASSLDLWGVETQYF
j_gene: TRBJ2-7; d_gene: TRBD2; v_gene: TRBV7-3; abundance: .; CDR3nt: TGTGCCAGCAGCTTAAGGGCGGGAGTCTACGAGCAGTACTTC; CDR3aa: CASSLRAGVYEQYF
j_gene: TRBJ2-7; d_gene: .; v_gene: TRBV28; abundance: .; CDR3nt: TGTGCCAGCAACCTCGACCCACCATACTTC; CDR3aa: CASNLDPPYF
j_gene: TRBJ2-7; d_gene: .; v_gene: TRBV4-2; abundance: .; CDR3nt: TGTGCCAGCAGCCAAGCAGGCAGTAGCGGCTACGAGCAGTACTTC; CDR3aa: CASSQAGSSGYEQYF
j_gene: TRBJ1-5; d_gene: TRBD1; v_gene: TRBV28; abundance: .; CDR3nt: TGTGCCAGCAGCAAGCCTTTACAGGGGTCAAGGGCGCCCCAGCATTTT; CDR3aa: CASSKPLQGSRAPQHF
j_gene: TRBJ2-5; d_gene: TRBD1; v_gene: TRBV28; abundance: .; CDR3nt: TGTGCCAGCAGTTTCCCCACGGGACAGGGTGGAAAGACCCAGTACTTC; CDR3aa: CASSFPTGQGGKTQYF